A selection of T cell receptor beta chains follows, all from one sample in a study of T cells in Graves' hyperthyroidism and ophthalmopathy. TCRdb re-derived calls from the multiplex PCR reads in MiXCR, one entry per CDR3 protein. This table holds approximately 300,000 distinct CDR3 sequences, about 17% found once. Sequencing input: blood. These receptors originate from an older woman with Graves' ophthalmopathy. The CDR3 runs from the conserved cysteine through the conserved F or W. Each record gives: clone size, J gene, V gene, CDR3 protein. Some rows have no size entry. The others give once, few or many, or a class for an expanded clone.

clone_size: -
j_call: TRBJ2-7
v_call: TRBV7-2
cdr3_aa: CASSHRLAGVSLFTYEQYF

clone_size: -
j_call: TRBJ1-4
v_call: TRBV13
cdr3_aa: CASSVTVSTNEKLFF

clone_size: many
j_call: TRBJ1-4
v_call: TRBV7-2
cdr3_aa: CASSSMAPGQGNEKLFF

clone_size: few
j_call: TRBJ2-7
v_call: TRBV19
cdr3_aa: CASSITSGAEQYF

clone_size: -
j_call: TRBJ2-1
v_call: TRBV7-9
cdr3_aa: CASSRGSGSLGEQFF

clone_size: -
j_call: TRBJ1-2
v_call: TRBV12-3/TRBV12-4
cdr3_aa: CASSPRDGKPYGYTF

clone_size: many
j_call: TRBJ1-1
v_call: TRBV18
cdr3_aa: CASSQPWAEAFF

clone_size: many
j_call: TRBJ1-1
v_call: TRBV4-3
cdr3_aa: CASSQDTVTEAFF

clone_size: -
j_call: TRBJ2-5
v_call: TRBV7-6
cdr3_aa: CASSLLAEGSETQYF

clone_size: -
j_call: TRBJ1-2
v_call: TRBV19
cdr3_aa: CASSITTGALEKWGYTF

clone_size: many
j_call: TRBJ2-5
v_call: TRBV3-1
cdr3_aa: CASSQEWPAGVGETQYF

clone_size: -
j_call: TRBJ1-2
v_call: TRBV7-9
cdr3_aa: CASSDRRVTFYGYTF

clone_size: -
j_call: TRBJ1-6
v_call: TRBV9
cdr3_aa: CASSDRGRNSPLHF

clone_size: few
j_call: TRBJ2-1
v_call: TRBV20-1
cdr3_aa: CSASGRGYEQFF

clone_size: many
j_call: TRBJ2-5
v_call: TRBV18
cdr3_aa: CASSPPNQETQYF

clone_size: few
j_call: TRBJ2-3
v_call: TRBV19
cdr3_aa: CASSQRQGSDTQYF

clone_size: many
j_call: TRBJ2-7
v_call: TRBV28
cdr3_aa: CASGTGTSVYEQYF

clone_size: many
j_call: TRBJ2-2
v_call: TRBV11-2
cdr3_aa: CASSPDEELFF

clone_size: few
j_call: TRBJ2-7
v_call: TRBV7-9
cdr3_aa: CASSSPSGVYEQYF

clone_size: few
j_call: TRBJ2-3
v_call: TRBV24-1
cdr3_aa: CATSDPSGTSTDTQYF